The sequence of this TCR beta chain was determined in a study of regulatory T cells in long-lasting Graves disease. This clonotype was recorded at least ten times. The time point was: newly diagnosed GD, antithyroid drugs for less than 3 months. Making the TCR library involved RNA that had been extracted from PBMCs. Construction of the TCR beta libraries employed iRepertoire HTBI primers in conjunction with Arm-PCR of CDR3 regions. Each CDR3 protein gets one entry after TCRdb re-called the multiplex PCR reads with MiXCR. The sample gives about half a million distinct CDR3 sequences, around 13% of which show up once; about 8.9% is in the top ten. These same data were also listed under a study on T cells in Graves' hyperthyroidism and ophthalmopathy. This second study notes: Any patient presenting with uncontrolled infection, other autoimmune disease, pregnancy or lactation was left out.

This specimen was peripheral blood mononuclear cells (PBMCs), taken at new diagnosis, from a patient treated with antithyroid drugs. The TCR comes from a woman aged 25 to 45 with Graves disease.

The CDR3 sequence is CSAATGEYNSPLHF. CDR3 sequence (DNA): TGCAGTGCCGCAACAGGGGAGTACAATTCACCCCTCCACTTT. This sequence joins TRBV20-1 and TRBJ1-6, with 7 nucleotides matching TRBD1. Unmatched junction bases numbered 9, after V lost 6 bases and J lost 7 bases. The CDR3 is 14 residues long. CDR1 DFQATT and CDR2 SNEGSKA come from the germline V gene (reference sequence).